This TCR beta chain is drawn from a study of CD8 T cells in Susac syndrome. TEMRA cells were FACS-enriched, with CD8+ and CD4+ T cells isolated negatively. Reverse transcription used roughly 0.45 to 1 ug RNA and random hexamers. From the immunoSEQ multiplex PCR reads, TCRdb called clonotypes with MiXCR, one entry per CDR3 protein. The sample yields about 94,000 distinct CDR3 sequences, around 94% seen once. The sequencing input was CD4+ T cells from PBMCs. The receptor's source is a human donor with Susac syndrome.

CDR3 in DNA: TGTGCCAGCAGGGCGGACAGCGTCTCTGGAAACACCATATATTTT. Amino acid sequence: CASRADSVSGNTIYF. The chain recombines TRBV6-5 with TRBJ1-3; D is perhaps TRBD1 (6 bases). Germline V gene lookup returns CDR1 MNHEY and CDR2 SVGAGI. The CDR3 runs to 15 residues. With 6 bases removed from V and 0 bases from J, the gap between germline ends came to 12 bases.